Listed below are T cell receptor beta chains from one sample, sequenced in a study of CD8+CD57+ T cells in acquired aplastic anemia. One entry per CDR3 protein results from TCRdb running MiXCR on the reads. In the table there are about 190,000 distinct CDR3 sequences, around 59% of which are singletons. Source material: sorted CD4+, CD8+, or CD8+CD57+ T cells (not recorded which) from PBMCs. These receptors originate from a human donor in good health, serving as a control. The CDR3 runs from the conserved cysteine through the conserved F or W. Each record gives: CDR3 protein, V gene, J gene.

CASSEYPAVGEKLFF,TRBV6-1,TRBJ1-4
CATSRQQGPNEKLFF,TRBV15,TRBJ1-4
CSARDSYEQYF,TRBV20-1,TRBJ2-7
CASSAGSRTDTQYF,TRBV9,TRBJ2-3
CATSSGITYNEQFF,TRBV24-1,TRBJ2-1
CASSDGQGAGNEKLFF,TRBV2,TRBJ1-4
CASSISGQSSYEQYF,TRBV19,TRBJ2-7
CASSERSSGSVHEQFF,TRBV12-3/TRBV12-4,TRBJ2-1
CASSLMSSGGQETQYF,TRBV5-1,TRBJ2-5
CASSLGGVSF,TRBV7-6,TRBJ1-4
CASPTGTANTGELFF,TRBV10-3,TRBJ2-2
CASKTSTALNTDTQYF,TRBV2,TRBJ2-3
CASSLYSHPTGYEQYF,TRBV7-2,TRBJ2-7
CASKRTAYEQYF,TRBV6-1,TRBJ2-7
CATSDPRGSGGAGYAGELFF,TRBV24-1,TRBJ2-2
CASSGGQPIYEQYF,TRBV7-9,NA
CATSGTNYGYTF,TRBV19,TRBJ1-2
CASSRNLAGVASYEQYF,TRBV7-8,TRBJ2-7
CASSGRVSSYNEQFF,TRBV2,TRBJ2-1
CASRTTGRNTEAFF,TRBV12-3/TRBV12-4,TRBJ1-1
CASSKTPDGGNEQFF,TRBV6-2/TRBV6-3,TRBJ2-1
CASSLQGADNSPLHF,TRBV19,TRBJ1-6
CASSYPVPIRDRSYNEQFF,TRBV7-3,TRBJ2-1
CASSPGSYSGANVLTF,TRBV11-3,TRBJ2-6
CSLTSGGAETQYF,TRBV20-1,TRBJ2-5
CASRGLGTGGLEQYF,TRBV6-2/TRBV6-3,TRBJ2-7
CASSLQPIGQGAGNTIYF,TRBV7-6,TRBJ1-3
CASSLASFAGDHGYTF,TRBV5-1,TRBJ1-2
CASSEGQPKQYF,TRBV28,TRBJ2-7
CASNRGKEKLFF,TRBV25-1,TRBJ1-4
CSARDGGGSSPLHF,TRBV20-1,TRBJ1-6
CASNWALPDTQYF,TRBV2,TRBJ2-3
CAWTGTGSIQYF,TRBV30,TRBJ2-4
CSARDPSSGGSAEQFF,TRBV20-1,TRBJ2-1
CASSLQGIEAFF,TRBV10-2,TRBJ1-1
CSVPVGRRSYEQYF,TRBV20-1,TRBJ2-7
CSVELSGSAYEQYF,TRBV29-1,TRBJ2-7
CASSLRQTNYGYTF,TRBV12-3/TRBV12-4,TRBJ1-2
CASSLGRDTGNEQYF,TRBV7-3,TRBJ2-7
CASSLVVGGSETQYF,TRBV5-8,TRBJ2-5
CASSQGYMDSWGQPQHF,TRBV4-3,TRBJ1-5
CASSPQRTAFLNTGELFF,TRBV11-2,TRBJ2-2
CSANSGTGGDYGYTF,TRBV20-1,TRBJ1-2
CASSLRASGSYNEQFF,TRBV5-6,TRBJ2-1
CASASGNGETQYF,TRBV2,TRBJ2-5
CSARGPAGGLEQYF,TRBV20-1,TRBJ2-7
CASSVRDTSYEQYF,TRBV6-1,TRBJ2-7
CASSQRGGAYNEQFF,TRBV7-2,TRBJ2-1
CSALTSGTTDTQYF,TRBV20-1,TRBJ2-3
CATSRDLGRGGYNEQFF,TRBV15,TRBJ2-1